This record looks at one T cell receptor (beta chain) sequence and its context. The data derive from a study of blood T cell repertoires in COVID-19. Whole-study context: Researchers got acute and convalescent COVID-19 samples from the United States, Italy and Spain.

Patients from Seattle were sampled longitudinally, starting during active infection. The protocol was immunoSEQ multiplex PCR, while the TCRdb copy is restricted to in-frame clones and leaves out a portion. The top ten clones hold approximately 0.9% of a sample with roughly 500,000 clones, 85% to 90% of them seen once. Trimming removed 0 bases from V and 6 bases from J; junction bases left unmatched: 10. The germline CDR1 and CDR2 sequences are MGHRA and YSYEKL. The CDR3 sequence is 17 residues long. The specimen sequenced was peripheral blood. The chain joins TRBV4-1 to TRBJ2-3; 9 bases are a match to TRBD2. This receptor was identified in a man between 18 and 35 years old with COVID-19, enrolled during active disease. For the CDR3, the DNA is TGCGCCAGCAGCCAAGATCGGCTAGCGGGGCCTCTTGATACGCAGTATTTT. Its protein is CASSQDRLAGPLDTQYF.